The clone carrying this T cell receptor beta chain was counted many times. The source of the sample is a study of patients and donors after allogeneic stem cell transplantation. Between the trimmed V and J ends, which lost 5 bases and 4 bases, there was a span of 11 bases. Germline V gene data show CDR1 as SGHTA and CDR2 as FQGTGA. This CDR3 region has 14 residues. TCRdb processed the RT-PCR reads anew with MiXCR; each CDR3 protein has one entry. This sample carries some 880,000 distinct CDR3 sequences, roughly 18% of them seen once, and the ten largest clones take around 5.5%. The chain is built from TRBV7-3 and TRBJ2-2, with D perhaps matching TRBD1 (5 bases). The sample comprised blood, either unsorted or a sorted T cell fraction (not recorded which). The sequence derives from a human donor who was either an allogeneic HSCT recipient or a stem cell or donor lymphocyte infusion donor (not recorded which). It is not recorded whose cells these are; they may come from a transplant donor. The CDR3 nucleotides are TGTGCCAGCAGCCCAGGACAATTCACCGGGGAGCTGTTTTTT. It is translated as CASSPGQFTGELFF. Combining the CDR3 with reference TRBV7-3 and TRBJ2-2 gives the whole variable domain GAGVSQTPSNKVTEKGKYVELRCDPISGHTALYWYRQSLGQGPEFLIYFQGTGAADDSGLPNDRFFAVRPEGSVSTLKIQRTERGDSAVYLCASSPGQFTGELFFGEGSRLTVL.